Shown below are 4 T cell receptor beta chains from a single sample sequenced in a study of Graves' ophthalmopathy and Graves' hyperthyroidism. RNA transcripts were the template, and TCR beta CDR3 regions were amplified from them. First-round RT-PCR used HTBI primers; second-round multiplex PCR followed. TCRdb reprocessed the multiplex PCR reads with MiXCR, giving one entry per CDR3 protein. The sample has 660,000 or so distinct CDR3 sequences; over 40% are singletons. Input material: peripheral blood. All receptors derive from an adult man with Graves' ophthalmopathy.

There are many counts of this clonotype. The V call is TRBV2, the J call TRBJ1-4; possible D gene TRBD1, 5 bases. Trimming left V 8 bases short and J 3 bases short, with 10 bases between. The CDR3 has 13 amino acids. The germline gives CDR1 SNHLY, CDR2 FYNNEI. In nucleotides, the CDR3 is TGTGCCAGCGTCCGGGACCCTAATGAAAAACTGTTTTTT. Protein: CASVRDPNEKLFF.

The chain joins TRBV25-1 to TRBJ1-4, with 7 bases aligning to TRBD1. The CDR3 consists of 17 residues. Germline V CDR1 and CDR2: MGHDK, SYGVNS. V shed 11 bases and J 6 bases; nucleotides not matched to a gene: 21. Here the CDR3 DNA reads TGTGCCCGAGAGCCCCGGGACAGCCGGCGGGGGGATGAAAAACTGTTTTTT. Its translation is CAREPRDSRRGDEKLFF.

This clonotype appeared many times. The chain carries TRBV10-3 and TRBJ1-1; D not certain. CDR3 length equals 14 residues. V lost 0 bases and J lost 1, with 6 bases in between. Germline V lookup: CDR1 ENHRY, CDR2 SYGVKD. The CDR3 spells CAISESGGNTEAFF. Here the CDR3 DNA reads TGTGCCATCAGTGAGTCGGGTGGGAACACTGAAGCTTTCTTT.

The chain uses TRBV4-3 and TRBJ2-5; D perhaps matches TRBD2 (6 bases). The CDR3 consists of 16 residues. With 0 bases removed from V and 5 bases from J, the gap between germline ends came to 16 bases. Germline-derived CDR1 and CDR2 are LGHNA and YSLEER. The chain's CDR3 is CASSQDTAGGEETQYF. The CDR3 DNA follows: TGCGCCAGCAGCCAAGATACGGCCGGCGGGGAGGAGACCCAGTACTTC.